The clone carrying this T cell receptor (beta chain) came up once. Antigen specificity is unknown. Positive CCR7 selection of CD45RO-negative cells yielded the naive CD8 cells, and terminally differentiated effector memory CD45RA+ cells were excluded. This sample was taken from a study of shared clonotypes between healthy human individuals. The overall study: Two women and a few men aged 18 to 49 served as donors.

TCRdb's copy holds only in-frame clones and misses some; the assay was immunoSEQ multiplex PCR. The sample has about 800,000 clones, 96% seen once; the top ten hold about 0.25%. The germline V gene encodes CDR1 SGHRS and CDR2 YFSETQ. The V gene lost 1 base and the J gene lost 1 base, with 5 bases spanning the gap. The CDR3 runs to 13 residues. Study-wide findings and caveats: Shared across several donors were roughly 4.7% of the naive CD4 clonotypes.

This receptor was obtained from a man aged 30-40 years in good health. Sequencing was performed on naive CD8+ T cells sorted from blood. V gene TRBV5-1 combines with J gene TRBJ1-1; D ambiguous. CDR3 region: CASSLYPNTEAFF. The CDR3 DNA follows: TGCGCCAGCAGCTTGTACCCGAACACTGAAGCTTTCTTT.